The sequence of this T cell receptor (beta chain) was determined in a study of T cells in Graves' hyperthyroidism and ophthalmopathy. What was amplified from RNA transcripts were TCR beta CDR3 regions. In the first-round RT-PCR of the TCR CDR3, the HTBI primer set was used. TCRdb redid the calling of the multiplex PCR reads with MiXCR, one entry per CDR3 protein. The sample records hundreds of thousands of distinct CDR3 sequences, roughly 16% being singletons. Study-level findings and limits: Most thyroid-expanded clonotypes above 0.001 were also found in blood.

For ophthalmopathy patients, the Clinical Activity Score was at least 3 and the NOSPECS grade at least 4; duration was under 3 months. In this sample, this clonotype turned up many times. Antigen: not known. The CDR3 sequence is 16 residues long. The trim removed 6 bases at V and 9 bases at J, leaving 8 bases unmatched. Germline V gene data show CDR1 as LNHDA and CDR2 as SQIVND (reference sequence). Sequencing input: blood. This receptor was taken from a woman in her thirties or forties with Graves' ophthalmopathy. The rearrangement uses TRBV19 and TRBJ2-1, with TRBD2 matching 16 bases. CDR3 coding DNA: TGTGCCAGTAGCTTCCCCGGGACTAGCGGGAGGGTTGAGCAGTTCTTC. It codes for CASSFPGTSGRVEQFF. Drawing the rest from reference TRBV19 and TRBJ2-1, the complete variable domain is DGGITQSPKYLFRKEGQNVTLSCEQNLNHDAMYWYRQDPGQGLRLIYYSQIVNDFQKGDIAEGYSVSREKKESFPLTVTSAQKNPTAFYLCASSFPGTSGRVEQFFGPGTRLTVL.